One and the same sample provided the 30 T cell receptor beta chains below, sequenced in a study of identical twins. TCRdb re-called the 5' RACE reads with MiXCR, one entry per CDR3 protein. This sample yields roughly 1,500,000 distinct CDR3 sequences, of which around 29% are seen a single time; around 0.3% belongs to the top ten. The sequencing input was cord blood. These receptors were taken from a newborn girl in good health.

The rearrangement joins TRBV20-1 to TRBJ2-1; D gene unclear. The DNA matches TRBJ2-7 better at its end, which makes the J call doubtful. Germline-derived CDR1 and CDR2 are DFQATT and SNEGSKA (reference sequence). The CDR3 is 13 residues long. The CDR3 region is CSAPSTFYNEQYF. The DNA for the CDR3 is TGCAGTGCCCCATCAACATTCTACAATGAGCAGTACTTC.

The chain recombines TRBV29-1 with TRBJ2-5; 11 bases line up with TRBD1. The V segment lost 1 base and the J segment 11 bases; nucleotides outside the gene matches: 15. This CDR3 has 16 amino acids. Germline CDR1 and CDR2: SQVTM and ANQGSEA. CDR3 nucleotide sequence: TGCAGCGTTGAAGGGACACCGGGACAGGGGGACAATGAGCAGTACTTC. It codes for CSVEGTPGQGDNEQYF.

This clonotype turned up a few times. The chain joins TRBV24-1 to TRBJ2-1; TRBD2 matches at 9 bases. V trimming: 5 bases; J trimming: 7 bases; junction bases outside the gene matches: 5. CDR1 is KGHDR and CDR2 is SFDVKD in the germline V gene. This CDR3 is 14 amino acids long. CDR3 sequence reads: CATSVTSGPNEQFF. Written as DNA, the CDR3 is TGTGCCACCAGTGTCACTAGCGGGCCGAATGAGCAGTTCTTC.

This clonotype has a handful of counts. The chain recombines TRBV20-1 with TRBJ2-1, with TRBD2 matching over 10 bases. The ends lost 0 bases at V and 4 bases at J; junction bases unmatched: 12. The germline V gene encodes CDR1 DFQATT and CDR2 SNEGSKA (reference sequence). CDR3 length: 18 amino acids. DNA of the CDR3: TGCAGTGCTAGAGATCTGGGGGGTCTAGCGGGGGTGTACAATGAGCAGTTCTTC. It codes for CSARDLGGLAGVYNEQFF.

The rearrangement links TRBV10-3 to TRBJ1-6; D is perhaps TRBD1 (5 bases). Germline V CDR1 and CDR2: ENHRY, SYGVKD. Between the trimmed V and J ends, which lost 2 bases and 8 bases, there was a span of 10 bases. The CDR3 has 14 residues. The CDR3 DNA follows: TGTGCCATCAGTGAGATGGGGCCGGATTCACCCCTCCACTTT. Protein sequence: CAISEMGPDSPLHF.

The rearrangement uses TRBV27 and TRBJ1-1; 8 nucleotides match TRBD1. The CDR3 consists of 15 residues. The germline CDR1 and CDR2 sequences are MNHEY and SMNVEV (reference sequence). V trimming: 3 bases; J trimming: 1 base; junction bases outside the gene matches: 4. The CDR3 nucleotides read TGTGCCAGCAGTTTTTCCGACAGGGGGAACACTGAAGCTTTCTTT. The encoded protein is CASSFSDRGNTEAFF.

The rearrangement links TRBV11-3 to TRBJ2-1, with D unclear. V shed 3 bases and J shed 4 bases, with 13 bases lying between them. Germline CDR1 SGHNT, CDR2 YENEEA. This CDR3 region has 15 residues. As DNA, the CDR3 is TGTGCCAGCAGCTTTCACCGCCCCCTTTACAATGAGCAGTTCTTC. Protein sequence: CASSFHRPLYNEQFF.

The J gene is TRBJ1-1, the V gene TRBV5-1, with D perhaps matching TRBD1 (6 bases). The CDR3 has 16 residues. V was cut by 6 bases and J by 0 bases, with 18 bases left in between. The V gene's germline CDR1 is SGHRS and CDR2 YFSETQ. CDR3 bases: TGCGCCAGCATGCCCGGAGGGGGAACCATGAACACTGAAGCTTTCTTT. It translates to CASMPGGGTMNTEAFF. The full variable domain, in which reference TRBV5-1 and TRBJ1-1 provide the parts outside the CDR3, is KAGVTQTPRYLIKTRGQQVTLSCSPISGHRSVSWYQQTPGQGLQFLFEYFSETQRNKGNFPGRFSGRQFSNSRSEMNVSTLELGDSALYLCASMPGGGTMNTEAFFGQGTRLTVV.

V gene TRBV4-1 combines with J gene TRBJ2-5; TRBD1 might be the D (6 bases). V was trimmed by 5 bases and J by 4 bases, leaving 17 bases between them. The CDR3 loop spans 15 amino acids. Per germline, CDR1 MGHRA and CDR2 YSYEKL. CDR3 loop: CASSRGTLKGETQYF. For the CDR3, the DNA is TGCGCCAGCAGCAGGGGGACATTAAAGGGAGAGACCCAGTACTTC.

The chain uses TRBV12-3 or TRBV12-4 and TRBJ2-1; 10 bases agree with TRBD2. The CDR3 has 15 residues. V lost 5 bases to trimming and J lost 8 bases; unmatched junction nucleotides: 9. The CDR3 DNA sequence: TGTGCCAGCAGTCCAAGCGGGAGGGCAATAGATGAGCAGTTCTTC. Translation gives CASSPSGRAIDEQFF.

This clonotype was seen once. J is TRBJ2-7 and V is TRBV20-1; 10 bases match TRBD2. J gave up 3 bases and V 5 bases, and 7 bases lay outside the gene matches. The CDR3 covers 14 residues. Germline loops: CDR1 DFQATT, CDR2 SNEGSKA (reference sequence). The CDR3 DNA is TGCAGTGCTCGCAAACCTAGCGGGAGCTACGAGCAGTACTTC. Translation: CSARKPSGSYEQYF.

This clonotype was observed a handful of times. V usage is TRBV12-3 or TRBV12-4 and J usage is TRBJ1-1; D call uncertain. The CDR3 spans 14 residues. The V gene lost 6 bases and the J gene lost 6 bases, with 17 bases spanning the gap. The CDR3 DNA reads TGTGCCAGCAGCGGAGGTTCTACTTACGCTGAAGCTTTCTTT. Amino acids: CASSGGSTYAEAFF.

The chain combines TRBV6-6 with TRBJ1-2; D might be TRBD1 (5 bases). Germline V gene sequence: CDR1 MNHNY, CDR2 SVGAGI (reference sequence). The CDR3 runs to 14 residues. V shed 5 bases and J shed 5 bases, with 15 bases lying between them. CDR3: CASSPVGGGYGYTF. The CDR3 nucleotides read TGTGCCAGCAGTCCCGTGGGGGGTGGGTATGGCTACACCTTC.

The sample holds one count of this clonotype. Since a much larger clone is just one base distant, this may be a read error. V gene TRBV11-2 combines with J gene TRBJ2-4, with D possibly TRBD1 on 6 matching bases. There are 14 residues in the CDR3. Germline loops: CDR1 SGHAT, CDR2 FQNNGV. DNA for the CDR3: TGTGCCAGCAGCTTAGTCAGGGGTGTAAACATTCTGTACTTC. Translating gives CASSLVRGVNILYF.

Only a few counts were recorded for this clonotype. The chain joins TRBV12-5 to TRBJ1-1; 7 positions match TRBD1. The trim removed 6 bases at V and 0 bases at J, leaving 10 bases unmatched. This CDR3 is built from 16 residues. Germline assignment: CDR1 LGHNT and CDR2 FRNRAP. CDR3 bases: TGTGCTAGTGGGAGGACAGGCACCCTGATGAACACTGAAGCTTTCTTT. This gives the protein CASGRTGTLMNTEAFF.

The table lists this clonotype with a few counts. The rearrangement joins TRBV4-2 to TRBJ2-3; 11 bases line up with TRBD2. Germline-derived CDR1 and CDR2 are LGHNA and YNFKEQ. The V and J ends lost 3 bases and 5 bases, in that order; junction bases with no gene match: 4. The CDR3 has 15 residues. The CDR3 DNA reads TGTGCCAGCAGCCATAGCGGGGGGGAGATAGATACGCAGTATTTT. Protein sequence: CASSHSGGEIDTQYF.

The table lists this clonotype with many counts. This chain connects TRBV18 to TRBJ1-4; weak D call: TRBD1 (6 bases). V gave up 8 bases and J gave up 5 bases, with 15 bases separating them. The germline gives CDR1 KGHSH, CDR2 LQKENI. This CDR3 has 14 residues. CDR3 in amino acids: CASSPGQLNEKLFF. CDR3 nucleotides: TGTGCCAGCAGCCCCGGACAGCTAAATGAAAAACTGTTTTTT. The full variable domain, completed using reference TRBV18 and TRBJ1-4, is NAGVMQNPRHLVRRRGQEARLRCSPMKGHSHVYWYRQLPEEGLKFMVYLQKENIIDESGMPKERFSAEFPKEGPSILRIQQVVRGDSAAYFCASSPGQLNEKLFFGSGTQLSVL.

The V and J genes are TRBV7-9 and TRBJ2-7, with 7 bases that match TRBD1. Germline trimming cut 4 bases from V and 3 bases from J; bases unmatched to any gene: 12. The CDR3 runs 16 residues. The germline gives CDR1 SEHNR, CDR2 FQNEAQ (reference sequence). The CDR3 region is CASSSRTGQIYYEQYF. The DNA of the CDR3 is TGTGCCAGCAGCTCTCGGACAGGTCAAATCTACTACGAGCAGTACTTC.

In regard to this clonotype: This clone may be a read error of a much larger clone one base away. V gene TRBV12-3 or TRBV12-4 combines with J gene TRBJ2-7, with 12 bases matching TRBD1. V dropped 6 bases and J dropped 4; count of bases not matched to a gene: 4. The CDR3 runs 14 residues. The DNA for the CDR3 is TGTGCCAGCAGACGGGACAGGGGGCAATACGAGCAGTACTTC. Amino acid sequence: CASRRDRGQYEQYF.

The gene calls are TRBV7-2 and TRBJ2-5; D is possibly TRBD2 (6 bases). The DNA matches TRBJ2-7 better at its end, which makes the J call doubtful. The CDR3 sequence is 14 residues long. Germline loops: CDR1 SGHTA, CDR2 FQGNSA. This CDR3 reads CASSFFGSQAEQYF. CDR3 bases: TGTGCCAGCAGCTTTTTCGGGAGCCAGGCCGAGCAGTACTTC.

This clonotype has only one observation. The V and J genes are TRBV14 and TRBJ1-1, with 7 nucleotides matching TRBD1. The germline V gene encodes CDR1 SGHDN and CDR2 FVKESK. The CDR3 is made up of 14 amino acids. V dropped 4 bases and J dropped 5; count of bases not matched to a gene: 7. The CDR3: CASSPRGMWTEAFF. In DNA form, the CDR3 reads TGTGCCAGCAGCCCCAGGGGGATGTGGACTGAAGCTTTCTTT.

This clonotype was counted a few times. The chain employs TRBV7-9 and TRBJ1-1, with 8 bases that match TRBD1. The CDR3 contains 15 residues. Unmatched junction bases numbered 8, after V lost 5 bases and J lost 3 bases. CDR1 and CDR2 (germline): SEHNR, FQNEAQ (reference sequence). CDR3 bases: TGTGCCAGCAGCCCAATGGACAGGGAGGACACTGAAGCTTTCTTT. This gives the protein CASSPMDREDTEAFF.

This clonotype was counted at least ten times. The V and J genes are TRBV24-1 and TRBJ2-3; D is perhaps TRBD1 (5 bases). The V gene lost 7 bases and the J gene lost 2 bases, with 6 bases spanning the gap. The CDR3 loop spans 12 amino acids. The germline V gene has CDR1 KGHDR and CDR2 SFDVKD. CDR3 nucleotides: TGTGCCACCAGGGACAACACAGATACGCAGTATTTT. Translation: CATRDNTDTQYF.

This clonotype was seen more than once but under ten times. V is TRBV5-4 and J is TRBJ1-1; tentatively, D is TRBD1 (5 bases). Trimming shortened V by 2 bases and J by 1 base, and 12 bases separated the two germline ends. CDR1 is SGHNT, CDR2 YYREEE, per germline (reference sequence). The CDR3 is 15 amino acids. The CDR3 spells CASSFPDTTNTEAFF. CDR3 nucleotide sequence: TGTGCCAGCAGCTTTCCGGACACTACGAACACTGAAGCTTTCTTT.

Comments on this clonotype: This may be a read error, as it is one base from a much larger clone. The CDR3 reads CASSLGQKETQFF. CDR3 DNA sequence: TGTGCCAGCAGTCTTGGACAGAAAGAGACCCAGTTCTTC. V gene TRBV12-3 or TRBV12-4 combines with J gene TRBJ2-1; D might be TRBD1 (6 bases). The CDR3 has 13 amino acids. The germline V and J ends were trimmed by 5 bases and 13 bases, with 18 bases remaining between them.

V and J are TRBV4-2 and TRBJ2-7, with D unresolved. The CDR3 is 15 amino acids. Germline V gene sequence: CDR1 LGHNA, CDR2 YNFKEQ. Between the trimmed V and J ends, which lost 0 bases and 2 bases, there was a span of 11 bases. The CDR3 bases are TGTGCCAGCAGCCAAGAGCGGACGGTCGCCTACGAGCAGTACTTC. Encoded protein: CASSQERTVAYEQYF.

The genes are TRBV28 and TRBJ2-2; D is undetermined. The CDR3 contains 12 residues. Trimming removed 10 bases from V and 7 bases from J, with 13 bases in between. Germline loops: CDR1 MDHEN, CDR2 SYDVKM. The CDR3, as DNA: TGTGCCACCAAAACCGTTGTCGGGGAGCTGTTTTTT. Its translation: CATKTVVGELFF.

In this sample, this clonotype turned up a few times. This sequence joins TRBV7-2 and TRBJ2-3; 10 nucleotides align to TRBD2. CDR1 and CDR2 (germline): SGHTA, FQGNSA. The CDR3 spans 16 residues. Trimming removed 6 bases from V and 5 bases from J; junction bases left unmatched: 11. CDR3 residues: CASRHSAGGRGDTQYF. In DNA form, the CDR3 reads TGTGCCAGCAGGCACTCAGCGGGAGGGCGTGGAGATACGCAGTATTTT.

The CDR3 nucleotides read TGTGCCAGCAGCCAAGATCGACAGGTAGAGCAGTTCTTC. Protein: CASSQDRQVEQFF. The gene calls are TRBV3-1 and TRBJ2-1; TRBD1 is a possible D gene (6 bases). The CDR3 has 13 residues. The germline gives CDR1 LGHDT, CDR2 YNNKEL (reference sequence). The V gene lost 0 bases and the J gene lost 10 bases, with 10 bases spanning the gap.

Points on this clonotype: Its ends do not fully match the called genes, so a read error is possible. The chain carries TRBV5-1 and TRBJ1-1; 7 bases match TRBD1. Germline V gene data show CDR1 as SGHRS and CDR2 as YFSETQ. The CDR3 covers 13 residues. This chain's CDR3 is CASSSTGDTDAFF. In DNA, the CDR3 is TGCGCCAGCAGCTCAACAGGGGACACTGATGCTTTCTTT.